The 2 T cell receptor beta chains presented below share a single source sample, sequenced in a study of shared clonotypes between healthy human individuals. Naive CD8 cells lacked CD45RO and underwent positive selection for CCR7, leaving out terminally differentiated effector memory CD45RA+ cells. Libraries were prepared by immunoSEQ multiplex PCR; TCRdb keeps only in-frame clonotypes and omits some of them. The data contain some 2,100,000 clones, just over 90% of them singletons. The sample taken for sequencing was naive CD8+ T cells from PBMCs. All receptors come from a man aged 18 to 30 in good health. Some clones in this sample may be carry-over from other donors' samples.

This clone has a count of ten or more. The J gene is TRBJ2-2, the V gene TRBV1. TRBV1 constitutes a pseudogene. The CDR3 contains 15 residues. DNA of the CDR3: TGCACCAGCAGCCATTGGCCGAGACCAACCGGGGAGCTGTTTTTT. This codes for CTSSHWPRPTGELFF.

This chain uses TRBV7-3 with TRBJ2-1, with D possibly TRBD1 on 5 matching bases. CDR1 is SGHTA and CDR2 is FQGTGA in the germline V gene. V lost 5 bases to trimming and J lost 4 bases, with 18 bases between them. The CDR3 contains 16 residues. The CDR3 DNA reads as TGTGCCAGCAGCCCCCTGGGGCGGACCCCTTACAATGAGCAGTTCTTC. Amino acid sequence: CASSPLGRTPYNEQFF.